What follows is one TCR beta chain and its context. Study processing details: Estimates of nucleated cell counts were drawn from the amplification of reference gene primers. Sequencing was performed with immunoSEQ multiplex PCR; in TCRdb, only in-frame clones are kept and a portion is missing. That table is the source of V, J and clone size, and D and trimming were worked out from the DNA. The sample has tens of thousands of clones, about 90% seen once. This entry is derived from a study of blood T cell repertoires in COVID-19. Overall study context: Spain, Italy and the United States supplied samples that represented acute and convalescent COVID-19.

Germline CDR1 is LNHDA and CDR2 is SQIVND (reference sequence). V lost 6 bases and J lost 5; bases outside the gene matches: 20. The CDR3 sequence is 20 residues long. Sample: peripheral blood. This clonotype was obtained from a human donor in a cohort sampled during active COVID-19. The V call is TRBV19, the J call TRBJ2-6, with 9 bases fitting TRBD1. The CDR3 sequence is CASSHRSQGQGGSRANVLTF. CDR3 DNA: TGTGCCAGTAGCCACCGATCCCAGGGACAGGGAGGTTCGAGGGCCAACGTCCTGACTTTC.